These 21 T cell receptor beta chains originate from one sample sequenced in a study of radiation and T cells in renal cell carcinoma. Time point given: baseline pretreatment blood. Described treatment: 15 Gy SBRT to primary tumor, nephrectomy 4 weeks later. Here immunoSEQ multiplex PCR was the method, and the copy in TCRdb shows in-frame clones only, minus some. The sample holds about 91,000 clones; roughly four fifths are singletons and the top ten take 5% to 7.5%. The sequenced sample was blood, obtained from a patient whose treatment included radiotherapy and nephrectomy. These receptor sequences come from a man aged 60 to 69 with renal cell carcinoma.

This clone was detected a few times. The chain uses TRBV10-2 and TRBJ2-5; 7 bases are shared with TRBD2. Germline CDR1 WSHSY, CDR2 SAAADI. The CDR3 totals 15 residues. J lost 4 bases, V lost 2 bases, and 7 bases had no gene match. The CDR3, as DNA: TGCGCCAGCAGTGAGAGGGCGGGAGTGGGAGAGACCCAGTACTTC. This gives the protein CASSERAGVGETQYF.

This chain uses TRBV28 with TRBJ2-5, with 7 bases aligning to TRBD2. The J call is doubtful: the DNA matches TRBJ2-7 better. Germline-derived CDR1 and CDR2 are MDHEN and SYDVKM. CDR3 size: 16 residues. The CDR3 protein is CASSLDPPGGSYEQYF. In DNA form, the CDR3 reads TGTGCCAGCAGTTTAGACCCCCCCGGGGGGTCCTACGAGCAGTACTTC.

The gene calls are TRBV27 and TRBJ1-1, with 9 bases fitting TRBD1. The CDR3 sequence is 16 residues long. Germline-derived CDR1 and CDR2 are MNHEY and SMNVEV (reference sequence). V was clipped by 5 bases and J by 0 bases; unmatched bases: 7. Here the CDR3 DNA reads TGTGCCAGCAGTCCCCGGACAGGGGTCCTGAACACTGAAGCTTTCTTT. Its translation: CASSPRTGVLNTEAFF.

CDR3: CASSQGPQSPGPKNIQYF. CDR3 nucleotides: TGTGCCAGTAGTCAGGGTCCCCAGTCCCCTGGCCCCAAAAACATTCAGTACTTC. V is TRBV19 and J is TRBJ2-4; tentative D call: TRBD1 (5 bases). This CDR3 is built from 18 residues. V lost 5 bases to trimming and J lost 2 bases, with 22 bases between them. Germline lookup yields CDR1 LNHDA and CDR2 SQIVND (reference sequence).

The genes are TRBV6-5 and TRBJ1-2; D call uncertain. V dropped 6 bases and J dropped 2 bases, with 10 bases sitting between them. This CDR3 contains 13 residues. Germline lookup yields CDR1 MNHEY and CDR2 SVGAGI. The CDR3: CASSETPNYGYTF. For the CDR3, the DNA is TGTGCCAGCAGCGAGACACCGAACTATGGCTACACCTTC.

The CDR3 DNA reads as TGTGCCAGTAGTATCGGCGGGAGGGTGGGCACAGATACGCAGTATTTT. This codes for CASSIGGRVGTDTQYF. The rearrangement joins TRBV19 to TRBJ2-3; 9 bases agree with TRBD2. Trimming took 3 bases from V and 1 from J; bases not matched to a gene: 5. The CDR3 totals 16 residues. CDR1 and CDR2 (germline): LNHDA, SQIVND (reference sequence).

This sequence joins TRBV7-8 and TRBJ1-1; D is unclear. The germline V and J ends were trimmed by 2 bases and 4 bases, with 8 bases remaining between them. The germline V gene encodes CDR1 SGHVS and CDR2 FQNEAQ. The CDR3 spans 13 residues. Here the CDR3 reads CASSLREGTEAFF. In DNA, the CDR3 is TGTGCCAGCAGCTTAAGGGAGGGCACTGAAGCTTTCTTT.

The chain recombines TRBV5-1 with TRBJ2-2, with D possibly being TRBD1 (7 bases). Germline V gene lookup returns CDR1 SGHRS and CDR2 YFSETQ. With 4 bases removed from V and 2 bases from J, the gap between germline ends came to 12 bases. This CDR3 comprises 15 residues. The CDR3 sequence: CASSPRDSNTGELFF. The CDR3 nucleotides are TGCGCCAGCAGCCCGCGGGACAGCAACACCGGGGAGCTGTTTTTT.

V usage is TRBV12-1 and J usage is TRBJ1-5. TRBV12-1 is listed as a pseudogene. The CDR3 covers 11 residues. Written as DNA, the CDR3 is TGTGCCAGCATCGAGGTTCAGCCCCAGCATTTT. Translation: CASIEVQPQHF.

This CDR3 is CASRPQGRSEKLFF. The CDR3 DNA sequence: TGTGCCAGCAGACCACAGGGGCGGAGTGAAAAACTGTTTTTT. The rearrangement joins TRBV6-5 to TRBJ1-4; the match to TRBD1 covers 7 bases. The CDR3 is 14 amino acids. The J segment lost 7 bases and the V segment lost 6 bases, leaving 8 bases of the junction unmatched. CDR1 is MNHEY and CDR2 is SVGAGI in the germline V gene.

In this sample, this clone turned up many times. This chain joins TRBV7-9 and TRBJ1-5; TRBD1 might be the D (6 bases). Per the germline V gene, CDR1 is SEHNR and CDR2 is FQNEAQ (reference sequence). CDR3 length: 15 residues. Trimming shortened V by 5 bases and J by 7 bases, and 18 bases separated the two germline ends. The CDR3 protein is CASSHSEGGSQPQHF. DNA for the CDR3: TGTGCCAGCAGCCACTCCGAGGGGGGAAGCCAGCCCCAGCATTTT.

The chain joins TRBV4-1 to TRBJ2-1; D is uncertain. The CDR3 has 13 residues. V was pared by 4 bases and J by 11 bases, with 15 bases between. Germline-derived CDR1 and CDR2 are MGHRA and YSYEKL. CDR3 DNA: TGCGCCAGCAGCCCTTCACATACATTCCAGCAGTTCTTC. Encoded protein: CASSPSHTFQQFF.

The chain has TRBV6-6 and TRBJ2-4; 8 bases map to TRBD1. With V trimmed by 5 bases and J by 0 bases, 3 bases remained unmatched. From germline, CDR1 is MNHNY and CDR2 SVGAGI (reference sequence). There are 15 residues in the CDR3. The CDR3 DNA reads TGTGCCAGCAGTCTGGGACAGGTAGCCAAAAACATTCAGTACTTC. Encoded protein: CASSLGQVAKNIQYF.

This clone came up once. The chain recombines TRBV27 with TRBJ2-1; D is unresolved. V lost 1 base and J lost 9, with 16 bases in between. CDR1 and CDR2 (germline): MNHEY, SMNVEV (reference sequence). The CDR3 has 15 amino acids. CDR3 bases: TGTGCCAGCAGTTTATACGCGGCATTTAGAACTGAGCAGTTCTTC. It codes for CASSLYAAFRTEQFF.

The chain uses TRBV7-2 and TRBJ2-3; 7 nucleotides match TRBD2. J lost 0 bases, V lost 4 bases, and 4 bases had no gene match. CDR3 length equals 15 residues. Germline CDR1 and CDR2: SGHTA and FQGNSA. CDR3 DNA: TGTGCCAGCAGCTCGGGCGGGGGAAGCACAGATACGCAGTATTTT. This gives the protein CASSSGGGSTDTQYF.

The rearrangement links TRBV5-4 to TRBJ2-7; TRBD2 aligns across 8 bases. This CDR3 contains 15 residues. Per germline, CDR1 SGHNT and CDR2 YYREEE (reference sequence). The trim removed 0 bases at V and 4 bases at J, leaving 6 bases unmatched. The CDR3 is CASSLDREGQYEQYF. The DNA of the CDR3 is TGTGCCAGCAGCTTGGATCGGGAGGGCCAGTACGAGCAGTACTTC.

This chain uses TRBV7-9 with TRBJ2-7; 10 bases match TRBD1. Germline CDR1 reads SEHNR; CDR2 reads FQNEAQ (reference sequence). With 2 bases clipped from V and 3 bases from J, the junction kept 10 bases outside the gene matches. The CDR3 is 17 amino acids. The CDR3 DNA is TGTGCCAGCAGCTTACCGGACAGGGGGTACCACTACTACGAGCAGTACTTC. Translation gives CASSLPDRGYHYYEQYF. The whole variable domain, filled in from reference TRBV7-9 and TRBJ2-7, reads DTGVSQNPRHKITKRGQNVTFRCDPISEHNRLYWYRQTLGQGPEFLTYFQNEAQLEKSRLLSDRFSAERPKGSFSTLEIQRTEQGDSAMYLCASSLPDRGYHYYEQYFGPGTRLTVT.

V and J are TRBV10-3 and TRBJ2-1; 7 bases fit TRBD1. This CDR3 spans 15 amino acids. V shed 2 bases, J shed 5 bases, and the junction held 6 bases outside the gene matches. Germline CDR1 ENHRY, CDR2 SYGVKD. CDR3 sequence (DNA): TGTGCCATCAGTGAGCAGGGGACAGCCAACAATGAGCAGTTCTTC. It encodes CAISEQGTANNEQFF.

V gene TRBV9 combines with J gene TRBJ2-3; TRBD2 matches at 8 bases. The length of the CDR3 is 15 residues. J gave up 5 bases and V 0 bases, and 5 bases lay outside the gene matches. Germline values: CDR1 SGDLS, CDR2 YYNGEE. The CDR3 DNA follows: TGTGCCAGCAGCGTAGTAACGGGAGGGAGAGATACGCAGTATTTT. Encoded protein: CASSVVTGGRDTQYF.

This chain connects TRBV7-8 to TRBJ2-5, with D perhaps matching TRBD1 or TRBD2 (5 bases each). This CDR3 region has 13 residues. The germline CDR1 and CDR2 sequences are SGHVS and FQNEAQ. V was shortened by 4 bases and J by 6 bases, with 12 bases between the two germline ends. As DNA, the CDR3 is TGTGCCAGCAGCTGGGACCGCGAGCAGACCCAGTACTTC. Translation: CASSWDREQTQYF.

This clone showed up many times. The chain links TRBV6-5 to TRBJ2-5; possibly TRBD2 for D (5 bases). This CDR3 is built from 13 residues. V was clipped by 2 bases and J by 3 bases, with 7 bases between them. Germline CDR1 MNHEY, CDR2 SVGAGI. The CDR3 DNA is TGTGCCAGCAGTTACGGGCGGGAAGAGACCCAGTACTTC. It encodes CASSYGREETQYF.